This TCR beta chain was profiled in a study of monozygotic twins with inflammatory bowel disease (dated by TCRdb to the late 2010s). Regarding the study in general: The complete study included about 28 monozygotic twin pairs: 19 IBD-discordant Danish pairs and nine German pairs, of which four were IBD-concordant and five were IBD-discordant. Disease-associated traits were sought mainly through comparisons between IBD patients and their genetically identical healthy co-twins within discordant pairs. Each individual had, on average, about 151 000 unique TCRalpha sequences and 181 000 unique TCRbeta sequences available for analysis.

Libraries were prepared through 5' RACE. The input for every TCR library was approximately 3,500 ng of total RNA. For each sample, cDNA synthesis was carried out in eight separate reactions using SMARTScribe reverse transcriptase. During cDNA synthesis, unique molecular identifiers containing a 6-nucleotide sample barcode were introduced by template switching. TCRalpha and TCRbeta cDNA was amplified by two nested PCRs of around 16 and 10 cycles, with bead purification after each PCR. Before amplification, the cDNA was treated with uracil DNA-glycosylase and purified using the QIAquick PCR purification kit. The second PCR added Illumina TruSeq-compatible adapters along with sample-specific barcodes. Library quality and concentration were assessed using TapeStation and Qubit, and about 5 ng of each library was pooled. The pooled libraries were sequenced with 2 x 100 bp reads and custom sequencing primers on an Illumina HiSeq2500 single-index Rapid Run. The authors processed their data as follows. PCR and sequencing errors were corrected by UMI-based consensus assembly using MiGEC version 1.2.6. MiXCR version 2.1.1 handled V(D)J alignment, clonotype assembly and CDR3 extraction. To normalise gene usage, clonotype sharing and MAIT/NKT TCR abundance, the analysis used the top 1000, 10 000 and 20 000 clonotypes per sample. After downsampling to 27 000 UMIs, diversity was calculated as the inverse Simpson index using the vegan R package. Paired Mann-Whitney U tests on discordant twin pairs were used, with Benjamini-Hochberg multiple-testing correction. Following TCRdb reprocessing, every CDR3 protein sequence forms one entry, and DNA is not provided. Clone size and V and J calls follow TCRdb, not the original study. The table for this sample records some 150,000 distinct CDR3 sequences. The ten most abundant clones make up more than 0.95% of the sample.

Of note for this clonotype: Its antigen is not yet known.

Sequences DFQATT (CDR1) and SNEGSKA (CDR2) are obtained from the germline V gene (reference sequence). The CDR3 spans 15 residues, from the cysteine through the phenylalanine. Nucleotide data are not available. General study outcomes and caveats: Fewer clonotypes were shared with other individuals by IBD patients than by healthy twins, most markedly in patients showing signs of disease activity. The analysis was unable to tell different T cell subtypes apart. Differing immunosuppressive treatments among patients may have added background noise and inter-individual variability to the repertoires. No single strong signal or clonotype linked to IBD turned up in the results, so the idea that one exists was not supported. TCRbeta repertoire diversity, by inverse Simpson index, was decreased in IBD patients compared with their healthy co-twins. Concordant and discordant twins showed no difference in repertoire similarity, possibly because of limited statistical power.

From each donor, a roughly 2.5 ml peripheral blood sample was collected into PAXgene tubes and stored at -80 degrees C. Without T cell sorting, total RNA was isolated from whole blood using the PAXgene blood miRNA kit on an automated QIAcube. Peripheral blood from monozygotic twin pairs who were concordant or discordant for inflammatory bowel disease underwent deep TCRalpha and TCRbeta repertoire profiling using unique molecular barcoding. Smoking habits were recorded for all twin pairs, and each individual was classified as a current, former or never smoker. The receptor comes from a human donor with ulcerative colitis or Crohn's disease, or a healthy co-twin of an affected twin (not recorded which). Sequenced: blood. Here the chain combines TRBV20-1 and TRBJ2-7; lacking DNA, the TRBD2 call made by TCRdb goes unchecked. CDR3 protein: CSAVMTSGSLYEQYF.